Listed here are 18 T cell receptor beta chains from one sample, sequenced in a study of blood T cell repertoires in COVID-19. The data were produced by immunoSEQ multiplex PCR, yet TCRdb's version contains in-frame clones alone and is incomplete. The table shows around 270,000 clones, with roughly 84% occurring only once. The sequencing input was peripheral blood. The receptors here all came from a person aged 65-85 years with COVID-19, enrolled during active disease.

The chain joins TRBV13 to TRBJ2-5; 9 bases map to TRBD2. CDR3 length: 16 amino acids. Trimming at V came to 3 bases and at J to 5 bases, leaving 10 bases not matched to a gene. CDR1 is PRHDT, CDR2 FYEKMQ, per germline (reference sequence). CDR3 bases: TGTGCCAGCAGCTTTAGACTAGCGGAGGGGCGGGAGACCCAGTACTTC. Amino acids: CASSFRLAEGRETQYF.

The chain joins TRBV6-2 or TRBV6-3 to TRBJ2-1, with D maybe TRBD2 (6 bases). Germline lookup yields CDR1 MNHEY and CDR2 SVGEGT. The CDR3 is made up of 15 amino acids. V gave up 2 bases and J gave up 3 bases, with 11 bases separating them. For the CDR3, the DNA is TGTGCCAGCAGTTACGCGGGGACGTTCTACAATGAGCAGTTCTTC. Its protein is CASSYAGTFYNEQFF.

V is TRBV19 and J is TRBJ1-1; D unresolved. Germline V gene sequence: CDR1 LNHDA, CDR2 SQIVND (reference sequence). CDR3 length: 13 residues. V was shortened by 7 bases and J by 1 base, with 10 bases between the two germline ends. The CDR3 coding sequence is TGTGCCAGTAATAGACAACGGAACACTGAAGCTTTCTTT. Its protein product is CASNRQRNTEAFF.

V and J are TRBV5-4 and TRBJ1-2, with 9 bases matching TRBD1. The J segment lost 4 bases and the V segment lost 3 bases, leaving 7 bases of the junction unmatched. This CDR3 spans 15 amino acids. Germline V gene sequence: CDR1 SGHNT, CDR2 YYREEE (reference sequence). The CDR3 DNA is TGTGCCAGCAGCTGGCTGGGACAGGGATCCTATGGCTACACCTTC. Its translation is CASSWLGQGSYGYTF. Filled out from reference TRBV5-4 and TRBJ1-2, the complete variable domain reads ETGVTQSPTHLIKTRGQQVTLRCSSQSGHNTVSWYQQALGQGPQFIFQYYREEENGRGNFPPRFSGLQFPNYSSELNVNALELDDSALYLCASSWLGQGSYGYTFGSGTRLTVV.

The gene calls are TRBV27 and TRBJ2-5; a possible D gene is TRBD1 (5 bases). Germline V lookup: CDR1 MNHEY, CDR2 SMNVEV (reference sequence). Trimming removed 3 bases at V and 5 bases at J, with 10 bases between. The CDR3 sequence is 13 residues long. CDR3 nucleotide sequence: TGTGCCAGCAGTTTTGCAGGGCGGGAGACCCAGTACTTC. Its translation is CASSFAGRETQYF.

The sample holds a few counts of this clone. The chain carries TRBV7-2 and TRBJ2-5, with a weak D call TRBD1 (5 bases). This CDR3 spans 13 amino acids. Per germline, CDR1 SGHTA and CDR2 FQGNSA. Trimming stripped 5 bases from V and 2 bases from J, with 9 bases between. CDR3 in amino acids: CASSLTEQETQYF. The CDR3 nucleotides are TGTGCCAGCAGCCTGACAGAACAAGAGACCCAGTACTTC. The whole variable domain, filled in from reference TRBV7-2 and TRBJ2-5, reads GAGVSQSPSNKVTEKGKDVELRCDPISGHTALYWYRQSLGQGLEFLIYFQGNSAPDKSGLPSDRFSAERTGGSVSTLTIQRTQQEDSAVYLCASSLTEQETQYFGPGTRLLVL.

The chain recombines TRBV28 with TRBJ1-5; 7 nucleotides match TRBD1. The germline gives CDR1 MDHEN, CDR2 SYDVKM. V trimming: 4 bases; J trimming: 4 bases; junction bases outside the gene matches: 7. The CDR3 is made up of 15 amino acids. The CDR3: CASSYIGQVNQPQHF. Written as DNA, the CDR3 is TGTGCCAGCAGTTATATAGGACAGGTAAATCAGCCCCAGCATTTT.

V usage is TRBV10-3 and J usage is TRBJ2-7; 8 bases line up with TRBD1. CDR1 ENHRY and CDR2 SYGVKD come from the germline V gene. This CDR3 comprises 13 residues. Germline trimming cut 6 bases from V and 5 bases from J; bases unmatched to any gene: 6. CDR3 sequence: CAIRDRVLDEQYF. The CDR3, as DNA: TGTGCCATCAGGGACAGGGTTTTGGACGAGCAGTACTTC.

This clone was seen a handful of times. The CDR3: CASSVVSNPEGEQYF. CDR3 nucleotides: TGTGCCAGCAGCGTAGTTTCGAACCCGGAGGGCGAGCAGTACTTC. The chain carries TRBV9 and TRBJ2-7; D is perhaps TRBD2 (6 bases). Looked up from germline, CDR1 is SGDLS and CDR2 is YYNGEE. The V gene lost 0 bases and the J gene lost 6 bases, with 16 bases spanning the gap. The CDR3 has 15 amino acids.

The chain recombines TRBV28 with TRBJ1-5; 7 bases match TRBD1. Unmatched junction bases numbered 7, after V lost 6 bases and J lost 5 bases. The CDR3 consists of 14 residues. In germline, CDR1 is MDHEN, CDR2 SYDVKM. Here the CDR3 DNA reads TGTGCCAGCAGCCAGACAGGGAACCATCAGCCCCAGCATTTT. It is translated as CASSQTGNHQPQHF.

V is TRBV4-1 and J is TRBJ1-4; maybe TRBD1 (6 bases). The CDR3 has 18 residues. CDR1 is MGHRA, CDR2 YSYEKL, per germline. V lost 4 bases, J lost 1 base, and 19 bases lay in between. CDR3 amino acids: CASSLRGRGIGTNEKLFF. DNA of the CDR3: TGCGCCAGCAGCCTCCGGGGGAGGGGGATAGGAACTAATGAAAAACTGTTTTTT.

This clone was found once. This chain links TRBV7-9 with TRBJ1-4; maybe TRBD1 (6 bases). Trimming removed 5 bases at V and 6 bases at J, with 13 bases between. Germline-derived CDR1 and CDR2 are SEHNR and FQNEAQ (reference sequence). CDR3 length equals 14 residues. The CDR3 loop reads CASSHRAQHEKLFF. In nucleotides, the CDR3 is TGTGCCAGCAGCCACAGGGCCCAACATGAAAAACTGTTTTTT.

This rearrangement joins TRBV4-2 to TRBJ1-5; D is unresolved. V gave up 0 bases and J gave up 2 bases, with 11 bases separating them. There are 16 residues in the CDR3. Germline V gene data show CDR1 as LGHNA and CDR2 as YNFKEQ. CDR3 bases: TGTGCCAGCAGCCAAGATCCCGCCGGGGGCAATCAGCCCCAGCATTTT. The encoded protein is CASSQDPAGGNQPQHF.

V and J are TRBV28 and TRBJ2-5, with 8 bases that match TRBD2. The length of the CDR3 is 16 residues. The V gene's germline CDR1 is MDHEN and CDR2 SYDVKM. The junction had 14 bases not matched to a gene; V was cut back by 6 bases and J by 5 bases. CDR3 protein: CASSPSVIGGAETQYF. Written as DNA, the CDR3 is TGTGCCAGCAGCCCTTCAGTCATCGGGGGGGCTGAGACCCAGTACTTC.

This clone was found once. The chain couples TRBV5-1 to TRBJ2-3; D possibly corresponds to TRBD1 (6 bases). CDR3 length equals 16 residues. V was cut by 0 bases and J by 0 bases, with 11 bases left in between. The V gene's germline CDR1 is SGHRS and CDR2 YFSETQ. CDR3 sequence: CASSLVGDTSTDTQYF. CDR3 DNA: TGCGCCAGCAGCTTGGTCGGGGACACTAGCACAGATACGCAGTATTTT.

The chain employs TRBV5-4 and TRBJ2-1; 7 nucleotides line up with TRBD1. The CDR3 has 15 amino acids. Trimming cost V 0 bases and J 6 bases; bases outside gene matches: 6. Germline V gene sequence: CDR1 SGHNT, CDR2 YYREEE (reference sequence). Here the CDR3 reads CASSLERGRSNEQFF. The CDR3 DNA sequence: TGTGCCAGCAGCTTGGAGAGGGGGCGTTCCAATGAGCAGTTCTTC. Filled out from reference TRBV5-4 and TRBJ2-1, the complete variable domain reads ETGVTQSPTHLIKTRGQQVTLRCSSQSGHNTVSWYQQALGQGPQFIFQYYREEENGRGNFPPRFSGLQFPNYSSELNVNALELDDSALYLCASSLERGRSNEQFFGPGTRLTVL.

The rearrangement uses TRBV29-1 and TRBJ2-7; perhaps TRBD1 as D (6 bases). CDR3 length equals 14 residues. The germline V gene has CDR1 SQVTM and CDR2 ANQGSEA. V was pared by 0 bases and J by 4 bases, with 13 bases between. The CDR3 loop reads CSVEEGTRPYEQYF. In nucleotides, the CDR3 is TGCAGCGTTGAAGAGGGGACAAGACCTTACGAGCAGTACTTC.

This chain uses TRBV28 with TRBJ2-7; D is possibly TRBD1 (5 bases). V dropped 3 bases and J dropped 3 bases, with 24 bases sitting between them. Germline CDR1 is MDHEN and CDR2 is SYDVKM. The CDR3 length is 18 residues. The CDR3 region is CASSFGGDHWGNLYEQYF. The CDR3 DNA reads as TGTGCCAGCAGTTTCGGTGGTGATCACTGGGGCAACCTCTACGAGCAGTACTTC.